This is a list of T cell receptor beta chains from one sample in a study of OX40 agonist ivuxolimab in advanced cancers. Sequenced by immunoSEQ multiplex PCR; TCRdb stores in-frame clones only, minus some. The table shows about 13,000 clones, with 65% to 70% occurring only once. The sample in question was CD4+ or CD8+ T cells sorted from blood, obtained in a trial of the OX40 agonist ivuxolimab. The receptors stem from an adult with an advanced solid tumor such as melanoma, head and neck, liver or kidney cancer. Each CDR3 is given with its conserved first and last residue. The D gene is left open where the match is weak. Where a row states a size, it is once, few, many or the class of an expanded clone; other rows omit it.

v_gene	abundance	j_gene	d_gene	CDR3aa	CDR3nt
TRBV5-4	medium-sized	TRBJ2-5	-	CASSLPSEETQYF	TGTGCCAGCAGCTTGCCTAGCGAGGAGACCCAGTACTTC
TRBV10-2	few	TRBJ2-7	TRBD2	CASSGASGRDWQYF	TGCGCCAGCAGTGGGGCTAGCGGGAGGGATTGGCAGTACTTC
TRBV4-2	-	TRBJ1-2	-	CASSQRGGDGYTF	TGTGCCAGCAGCCAAAGGGGGGGCGACGGCTACACCTTC
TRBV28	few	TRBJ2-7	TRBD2	CASSLGGLAGLDPYEQYF	TGTGCCAGCAGTTTAGGGGGACTAGCGGGCCTAGACCCCTACGAGCAGTACTTC
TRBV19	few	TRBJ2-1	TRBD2	CASGLAGYNEQFF	TGTGCCAGCGGACTAGCGGGTTACAATGAGCAGTTCTTC
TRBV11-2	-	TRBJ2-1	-	CASSLRTYNEQFF	TGTGCCAGCAGCTTAAGGACCTACAATGAGCAGTTCTTC
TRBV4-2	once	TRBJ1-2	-	CASSQSDSLNYGYTF	TGTGCCAGCAGCCAATCCGACAGCCTTAACTATGGCTACACCTTC
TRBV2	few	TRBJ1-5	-	CASSEGPTGLNQPQHF	TGTGCCAGCAGTGAAGGTCCGACAGGCCTCAATCAGCCCCAGCATTTT
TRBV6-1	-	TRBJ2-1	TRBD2	CASSELAGGDYNEQFF	TGTGCCAGCAGTGAACTAGCGGGAGGGGACTACAATGAGCAGTTCTTC
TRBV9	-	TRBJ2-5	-	CASSVQGSQETQYF	TGTGCCAGCAGCGTCCAAGGCAGCCAAGAGACCCAGTACTTC
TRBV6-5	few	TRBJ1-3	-	CASSYSRPLSGNTIYF	TGTGCCAGCAGTTACTCGCGCCCCCTCTCTGGAAACACCATATATTTT
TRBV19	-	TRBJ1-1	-	CASTPLNTDTEAFF	TGTGCCAGTACCCCTTTAAATACGGACACTGAAGCTTTCTTT
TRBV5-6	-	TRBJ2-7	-	CASSFGQVYEQYF	TGTGCCAGCAGCTTTGGGCAGGTCTACGAGCAGTACTTC
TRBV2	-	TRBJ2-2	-	CASSEAVTGELFF	TGTGCCAGCAGTGAAGCCGTCACCGGGGAGCTGTTTTTT
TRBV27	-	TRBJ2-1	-	CASNSEAGLHNEQFF	TGTGCCAGCAACTCCGAAGCTGGGCTTCACAATGAGCAGTTCTTC
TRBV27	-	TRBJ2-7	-	CASSVVGESYEQYF	TGTGCCAGCAGCGTAGTTGGAGAATCCTACGAGCAGTACTTC
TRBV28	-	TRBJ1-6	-	CASSLSGSPLHF	TGTGCCAGCAGTTTATCGGGCTCACCCCTCCACTTT
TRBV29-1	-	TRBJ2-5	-	CSVEDTGSETQYF	TGCAGCGTTGAAGATACAGGCTCGGAGACCCAGTACTTC
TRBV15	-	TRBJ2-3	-	CATSRSGGLLSTDTQYF	TGTGCCACCAGCAGATCAGGGGGACTCCTAAGCACAGATACGCAGTATTTT
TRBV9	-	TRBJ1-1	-	CASRGDRLEAFF	TGTGCCAGCCGGGGAGACAGACTTGAAGCTTTCTTT
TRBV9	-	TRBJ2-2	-	CASSVGTGELFF	TGTGCCAGCAGCGTCGGGACCGGGGAGCTGTTTTTT
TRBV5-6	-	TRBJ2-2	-	CASSLDEDKNTGELFF	TGTGCCAGCAGCTTGGACGAAGACAAGAACACCGGGGAGCTGTTTTTT
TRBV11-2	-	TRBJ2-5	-	CASSGFGTGQETQYF	TGTGCCAGCAGTGGTTTTGGGACGGGGCAAGAGACCCAGTACTTC
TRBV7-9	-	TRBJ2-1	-	CASSFRDLGYNEQFF	TGTGCCAGCAGCTTCCGGGACTTAGGGTACAATGAGCAGTTCTTC
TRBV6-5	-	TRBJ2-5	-	CASSYGGSVQETQYF	TGTGCCAGCAGTTACGGCGGCTCAGTCCAAGAGACCCAGTACTTC
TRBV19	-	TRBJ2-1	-	CASSMSQGGLNEQFF	TGTGCCAGTAGTATGAGCCAGGGGGGTTTGAATGAGCAGTTCTTC
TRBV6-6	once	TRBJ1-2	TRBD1	CASTSGTAYGYTF	TGTGCCAGCACCTCCGGGACAGCGTATGGCTACACCTTC
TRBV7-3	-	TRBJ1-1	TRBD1	CASSFRQGVIGQNTEAFF	TGTGCCAGCAGTTTTCGACAGGGGGTTATCGGCCAGAACACTGAAGCTTTCTTT
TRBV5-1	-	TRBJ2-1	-	CASRTNLGGSYNEQFF	TGCGCCAGCCGAACCAATCTGGGGGGCTCCTACAATGAGCAGTTCTTC
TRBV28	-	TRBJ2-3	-	CASSLLSQDTQYF	TGTGCCAGCAGTTTACTCTCACAGGATACGCAGTATTTT
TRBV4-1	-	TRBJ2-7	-	CASSHGYEQYF	TGCGCCAGCAGCCACGGCTACGAGCAGTACTTC
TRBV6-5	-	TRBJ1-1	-	CAILTGFGDTEAFF	TGTGCCATTTTGACGGGTTTCGGGGACACTGAAGCTTTCTTT
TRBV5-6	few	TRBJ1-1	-	CASSKGRNTEAFF	TGTGCCAGCAGCAAAGGGAGGAACACTGAAGCTTTCTTT
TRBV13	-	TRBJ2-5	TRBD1	CASSPEVGRGRETQYF	TGTGCCAGCAGCCCCGAGGTGGGCAGGGGGCGAGAGACCCAGTACTTC
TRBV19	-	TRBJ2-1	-	CASSQVLSYNEQFF	TGTGCCAGTTCACAGGTGCTCTCCTACAATGAGCAGTTCTTC
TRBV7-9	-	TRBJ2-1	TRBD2	CASSSRLAGERNEQFF	TGTGCCAGCAGCTCACGGCTAGCGGGGGAACGGAATGAGCAGTTCTTC
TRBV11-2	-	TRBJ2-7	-	CASSATDGGIYEQYF	TGTGCCAGCAGCGCAACGGACGGAGGGATCTACGAGCAGTACTTC
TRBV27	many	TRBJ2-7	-	CASSLGPASYEQYF	TGTGCCAGCAGTTTAGGGCCCGCCTCCTACGAGCAGTACTTC
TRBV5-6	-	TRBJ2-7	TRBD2	CASSFGLAGGLEQYF	TGTGCCAGCAGCTTCGGACTAGCGGGGGGGCTCGAGCAGTACTTC